This TCR beta chain was recorded in a study of T cells in narcolepsy. Across the study: Patients with NT1 or NT2 and healthy control donors were enrolled.

Clones were read by immunoSEQ multiplex PCR, and TCRdb kept only the in-frame ones, dropping some. The sample lists tens of thousands of clones, about 83% occurring once. Germline CDR1 is MGHDK and CDR2 is SYGVNS. The CDR3 is 14 residues long. Trimming shortened V by 3 bases and J by 5 bases, and 13 bases separated the two germline ends. This TCR came from a human donor with narcolepsy. The specimen was CD45RA- memory CD4+ T cells from PBMCs. The chain joins TRBV25-1 to TRBJ2-5, with D hard to call. CDR3 region: CASSDPGRPETQYF. Written as DNA, the CDR3 is TGTGCCAGCAGTGACCCCGGACGGCCTGAGACCCAGTACTTC.